This TCR beta chain originates from a study of CXCR3-negative and CXCR3-positive naive CD8 T cells. UMI-labeled 5' RACE yielded the TRB cDNA libraries. TCRdb re-called the 5' RACE reads; every CDR3 protein appears as one record, without DNA. This listing includes about 130,000 distinct CDR3 sequences. On this clonotype: Its target is unknown.

Study findings and constraints: Memory CD8+ cells showed much lower diversity, while both naive subsets were comparably high.

This CDR3 spans 15 amino acids. This clonotype was obtained from a human donor in good health. Some clones in this sample may be carry-over from other donors' samples. Specimen: naive CXCR3- CD8+ T cells from blood. Subset of the sample: CD45RO-CCR7+CD27+CD95- naive CD8+ T cells lacking CXCR3 (TNR3-). The chain employs TRBV12-3 or TRBV12-4 and TRBJ1-5. This CDR3 is CASSHIGASNQPQHF.